Detailed here is one T cell receptor beta chain. Its binding antigen is unknown. One base away there is no much larger clone; base qualities are not given. The sample originates from a study of T cell responses to AZD1222 COVID-19 vaccine (dated by TCRdb to the early 2020s). For the wider study: TCR sequencing was performed for about 250 trial participants, of whom about 200 were given two doses of AZD1222 and approximately 25 were given two doses of MenACWY control vaccine. Enrollment into the trials was organized by age into subgroups of 18-55, 56-69 and 70-plus years, and those subgroups contained roughly 140, 27 and 60 TCR-sequenced participants, respectively. Beyond this particular receptor, the publication reports: The 56-69-year group was small, and its depth increase did not reach significance, likely because of low power. Participants were mostly white British, with more females than males. The authors suggested clonal diversity may have been underestimated. Because no samples from the day 14 peak response were available, repertoires could be characterized only after the peak T cell response. Epitopes outside the regions mutated in the B.1.351 and B.1.1.7 variants were reportedly recognized by nearly half of the unique spike-specific TCRs. Vaccine-associated CD4 TCRs spanned the whole spike protein, with dominant responses in regions 160-218 and 743-854. Conclusions about previously exposed vaccinees are limited because only a handful of AZD1222 recipients were SARS-CoV-2 seropositive at baseline. Spike-specific TCR breadth and depth rose significantly after two AZD1222 doses compared with day 0 and with MenACWY recipients.

The time point label of this sample denotes: baseline before first vaccination. The label giving this sample's treatment or condition can be read as: meningococcal conjugate vaccine given as trial control. Samples from vaccinated people were obtained from the UK trials COV001 and COV002, which included a single-blind randomized controlled phase 2/3 trial of AZD1222 (ChAdOx1 nCoV-19) in healthy adults. For TCRbeta chain sequencing, PBMC samples from trial participants were taken at day 0 and at day 28 after the second dose. From the cysteine up to the phenylalanine, the CDR3 has a length of 14 residues. The sequence is cut down to CDR3 DNA, 42 bases in frame from base 1. V has 5 bases trimmed and J has 4 bases trimmed; junction bases matching no gene number 5. The germline V gene encodes CDR1 GTSNPN and CDR2 SVGIG (reference sequence). The CDR3 regions of human TCRbeta chains were analyzed by immunosequencing. The authors' pipeline ran thus. TCRs in the repertoires were compared against a reference library of SARS-CoV-2-specific TCRs that had been generated with the MIRA antigen-specificity platform. Breadth was defined as the fraction of unique TCRs that were SARS-CoV-2-associated. Depth was defined as the fraction of total T cells that were SARS-CoV-2-associated. Using the MIRA data, each spike-specific TCR was assigned both to the spike region to which the TCR was reactive and to a CD4 or CD8 class. Log10-transformed breadth and depth values were compared by one-way ANOVA with Sidak's multiple comparisons tests. This is the immuneACCESS table as TCRdb keeps it, with only in-frame sequences that have V and J called. A part of the clones is gone; compared with another copy, unresolved V genes explain less than half, and the rest is unexplained. Clonal size and the V and J genes are those of that table, whereas D and trimming came from the DNA. The sample includes about 120,000 clones, with roughly 85% observed a single time. Of the sample, approximately 19% falls within the top ten clones.

The source material was peripheral blood, sampled on day 0 of MenACWY control vaccination. This receptor was obtained from an adult in good health. The V and J genes are TRBV30 and TRBJ1-4; 9 middle bases align to TRBD1. The sequenced DNA is TGTGCCTGGGGGGCGGGACAGGGTAATGAAAAACTGTTTTTT. The resulting protein is CAWGAGQGNEKLFF. Here the CDR3 is joined to the reference TRBV30 and TRBJ1-4 genes, and the full variable domain is: SQTIHQWPATLVQPVGSPLSLECTVEGTSNPNLYWYRQAAGRGLQLLFYSVGIGQISSEVPQNLSASRPQDRQFILSSKKLLLSDSGFYLCAWGAGQGNEKLFFGSGTQLSVL.